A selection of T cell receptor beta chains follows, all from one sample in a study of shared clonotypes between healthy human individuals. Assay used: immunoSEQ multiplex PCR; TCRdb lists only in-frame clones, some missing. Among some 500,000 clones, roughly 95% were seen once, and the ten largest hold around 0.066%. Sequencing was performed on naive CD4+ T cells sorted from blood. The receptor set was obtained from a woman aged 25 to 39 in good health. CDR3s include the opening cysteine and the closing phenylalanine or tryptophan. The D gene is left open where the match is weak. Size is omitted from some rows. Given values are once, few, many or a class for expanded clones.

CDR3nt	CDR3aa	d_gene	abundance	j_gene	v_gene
TGTGCCAGCAGCCTTACCGGGGGCGGCTTTGGGGCTGAAGCTTTCTTT	CASSLTGGGFGAEAFF	NA	NA	TRBJ1-1	TRBV5-4
TGCGCCAGCAGCTTAATGGACGGGGGAAACACCATATATTTT	CASSLMDGGNTIYF	NA	NA	TRBJ1-3	TRBV5-1
TGTGCCAGCAGCTCGGTCCTACGTAGCGTGTACAATGAGCAGTTCTTC	CASSSVLRSVYNEQFF	NA	NA	TRBJ2-1	TRBV7-6
TGTGCCAGCTCACCACCTGGAACAGGGGTCCGAGAGACCCAGTACTTC	CASSPPGTGVRETQYF	TRBD1	NA	TRBJ2-5	TRBV18
TGCGCCAGCAGCTTGGGACTAGCGGGAGTTTTTAGGGACACAGATACGCAGTATTTT	CASSLGLAGVFRDTDTQYF	TRBD2	NA	TRBJ2-3	TRBV5-1
TGTGCCAGCAGCTCACAGGGGTTTTCCTACGAGCAGTACTTC	CASSSQGFSYEQYF	TRBD1	NA	TRBJ2-7	TRBV27
TGCGCCAGCAGCCAAGGTGCGCCCGATATAACTTTGGGGGAGCAGTACTTC	CASSQGAPDITLGEQYF	NA	NA	TRBJ2-7	TRBV4-1
TGTGCCAGCAGCCAAATTAGCGGGAGAATTTCCACCGGGGAGCTGTTTTTT	CASSQISGRISTGELFF	TRBD2	NA	TRBJ2-2	TRBV5-6
TGCGCCAGCAGCCAGCCAAAGGCGGGCGCATACGAGCAGTACTTC	CASSQPKAGAYEQYF	NA	NA	TRBJ2-7	TRBV4-1
TGCAGCGTTGGACGGACAGGACCCTACGAGCAGTACTTC	CSVGRTGPYEQYF	TRBD1	NA	TRBJ2-7	TRBV29-1
TGTGCCAGCAGCGTAGGATTGGGGGGGCTTGAGCAGTTCTTC	CASSVGLGGLEQFF	NA	NA	TRBJ2-1	TRBV9
TGTGCCAGCAGCTTATCGTACAATGAGCAGTTCTTC	CASSLSYNEQFF	NA	once	TRBJ2-1	TRBV7-9
TGTGCCAGTAGTATAGGACAACTAGCTGACGAGCAGTACTTC	CASSIGQLADEQYF	NA	NA	TRBJ2-7	TRBV19
TGTGCCAGCAGAGGGGAGGGAGGGCCCAACGAGCAGTACTTC	CASRGEGGPNEQYF	TRBD2	NA	TRBJ2-7	TRBV6-1
TGCGCCAGCAGTTACCAGGAAACTAGCACAGATACGCAGTATTTT	CASSYQETSTDTQYF	NA	once	TRBJ2-3	TRBV5-1
TGTGCCAGCAGTTATCGGAGACAGGGCAATGAAAAACTGTTTTTT	CASSYRRQGNEKLFF	TRBD1	NA	TRBJ1-4	TRBV6-5
TGTGCCAGCAGCTCCACAGGGTGGCATGAGCAGTTCTTC	CASSSTGWHEQFF	NA	NA	TRBJ2-1	TRBV21-1
TGCGCCAGCCGGAAGGGTCTAGCGGCCAGGGGAGATACGCAGTATTTT	CASRKGLAARGDTQYF	NA	NA	TRBJ2-3	TRBV5-1
TGCGCCAGCAGCTTGTCCCACGGAGAGACCCAGTACTTC	CASSLSHGETQYF	NA	NA	TRBJ2-5	TRBV5-1
TGTGCCAGCAGCTTCGCCGACGCGGGGGGCTACACCTTC	CASSFADAGGYTF	NA	NA	TRBJ1-2	TRBV7-9
TGTGCCATCAGTGTAGGGGGAGCCCCCAACTACGAGCAGTACTTC	CAISVGGAPNYEQYF	NA	NA	TRBJ2-7	TRBV10-3
TGCGCCAGCAGCTTGGGCCATATGAACACTGAAGCTTTCTTT	CASSLGHMNTEAFF	NA	once	TRBJ1-1	TRBV5-1
TGTGCCAGCAGCTTGTCGGGGACAGGGAACACCGGGGAGCTGTTTTTT	CASSLSGTGNTGELFF	TRBD1	NA	TRBJ2-2	TRBV5-8
TGTGCCAGCAGCGCCCGGGGCAGGGGAGATACGCAGTATTTT	CASSARGRGDTQYF	NA	once	TRBJ2-3	TRBV27
TGTGCCAGCAGTACGTCCGGGGCCCGACGGCAGCCCCAGCATTTT	CASSTSGARRQPQHF	NA	NA	TRBJ1-5	TRBV6-6
TGTGCCAGCAGCCGCGAAGGGGGGCCCACTGAAGCTTTCTTT	CASSREGGPTEAFF	NA	NA	TRBJ1-1	TRBV6-5
TGTGCCAGTAGCCAAATGGGACAGACTTATCAGCCCCAGCATTTT	CASSQMGQTYQPQHF	TRBD1	NA	TRBJ1-5	TRBV19
TGTGCCAGCAGCTCAGGGGGGGGCACTGAAGCTTTCTTT	CASSSGGGTEAFF	TRBD1	NA	TRBJ1-1	TRBV5-4
TGTGCCAGCAGTTTATCCCACGGACAGGACACTGAAGCTTTCTTT	CASSLSHGQDTEAFF	TRBD1	NA	TRBJ1-1	TRBV27
TGTGCCAGCACGGACGGGAAGTCCTACGAGCAGTACTTC	CASTDGKSYEQYF	NA	NA	TRBJ2-7	TRBV7-8
TGTGCCAGCTCACCCACCGAAGTCCTAGAGGGTGGCGAGCAGTACTTC	CASSPTEVLEGGEQYF	NA	NA	TRBJ2-7	TRBV18
TGCGCCAGCAGCCGTCCCGGGACAGGGGCGGTGGCTGAAGCTTTCTTT	CASSRPGTGAVAEAFF	TRBD1	NA	TRBJ1-1	TRBV5-1
TGTGCCAGCAGCTTACGCGGAACCAACGTCCTGACTTTC	CASSLRGTNVLTF	NA	once	TRBJ2-6	TRBV7-2
TGCAGCGTTAGTGGGAGGGCCAAGGATACGCAGTATTTT	CSVSGRAKDTQYF	TRBD2	NA	TRBJ2-3	TRBV29-1
TGTGCCAGCAGCTTAGCAGGGACCGAGACCCAGTACTTC	CASSLAGTETQYF	NA	NA	TRBJ2-5	TRBV7-9
TGTGCCAGCTCACCGGGCCTACGAGAGGAGGACACAGATACGCAGTATTTT	CASSPGLREEDTDTQYF	NA	NA	TRBJ2-3	TRBV18
TGTGCCAGTAAAGATAGCGGGACCCAGCGGGTGGCCAAAAACATTCAGTACTTC	CASKDSGTQRVAKNIQYF	TRBD2	NA	TRBJ2-4	TRBV28
TGTGCCAGCTCGTCCGACAGGAGCACCTATGGCTACACCTTC	CASSSDRSTYGYTF	NA	NA	TRBJ1-2	TRBV18